This TCR beta chain was obtained from a study of cytomegalovirus exposure and HLA in healthy donors. Details on this clone: Its target is not known.

Study observations and caveats: The study put around 180 TCR beta chains on its list as cytomegalovirus-associated.

From germline, CDR1 is MDHEN and CDR2 SYDVKM. CDR3 length: 15 amino acids. V lost 3 bases, J lost 4 bases, and 8 bases stayed unmatched. Clones were sequenced by immunoSEQ multiplex PCR, and TCRdb holds only the in-frame ones, with some missing. The data show about 220,000 clones, about 87% seen once. The sequence was obtained from a man in his late teens or twenties in good health and CMV-seronegative. The specimen sequenced was PBMCs. The chain is built from TRBV28 and TRBJ2-5; 7 positions match TRBD2. This CDR3 is CASSLQTSLVETQYF. DNA for the CDR3: TGTGCCAGCAGTTTGCAGACTAGCCTAGTAGAGACCCAGTACTTC.